This T cell receptor beta chain is from a study of blood T cells in healthy people across ages. Broader study findings: Percentage of naive T cells showed a strong correlation with TCR beta diversity.

This clonotype was seen only a few times. Antigen specificity is unknown. Through a sample-barcoded 5' primer and a J-beta primer mix, a second PCR was run for roughly 6 to 11 cycles. The template-switch adaptor was a 5' adaptor with 12 random nucleotides. It tagged each cDNA molecule. TCRdb redid the calling of the 5' RACE reads with MiXCR, one entry per CDR3 protein. The table lists hundreds of thousands of distinct CDR3 sequences, approximately 53% of them singletons. The authors isolated at least 6.5 million PBMCs per sample. The CDR3 contains 14 residues. CDR1 is SQVTM and CDR2 is ANQGSEA in the germline V gene.

Sequences were obtained from blood. The receptor comes from a man of 80 years or more in good health. The rearrangement links TRBV29-1 to TRBJ2-1, with 7 nucleotides matching TRBD1. The J call may be faulty, since TRBJ2-7 better matches the DNA end. The CDR3, as DNA: TGCAGCGTCATGGGGACAGAGGATTACAATGAGCAGTACTTC. Translated: CSVMGTEDYNEQYF.